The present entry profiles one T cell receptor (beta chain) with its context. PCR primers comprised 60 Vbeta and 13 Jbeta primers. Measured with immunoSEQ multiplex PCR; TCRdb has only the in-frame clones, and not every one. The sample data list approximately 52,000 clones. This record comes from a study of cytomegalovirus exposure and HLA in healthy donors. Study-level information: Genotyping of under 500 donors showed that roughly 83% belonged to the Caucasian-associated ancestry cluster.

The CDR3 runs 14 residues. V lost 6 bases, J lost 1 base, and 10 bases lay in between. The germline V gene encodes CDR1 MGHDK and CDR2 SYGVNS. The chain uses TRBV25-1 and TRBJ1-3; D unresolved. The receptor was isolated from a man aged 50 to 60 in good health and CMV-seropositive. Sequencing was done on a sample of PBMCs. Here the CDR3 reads CASRSQVSGNTIYF. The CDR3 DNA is TGTGCCAGCAGATCTCAGGTATCTGGAAACACCATATATTTT.